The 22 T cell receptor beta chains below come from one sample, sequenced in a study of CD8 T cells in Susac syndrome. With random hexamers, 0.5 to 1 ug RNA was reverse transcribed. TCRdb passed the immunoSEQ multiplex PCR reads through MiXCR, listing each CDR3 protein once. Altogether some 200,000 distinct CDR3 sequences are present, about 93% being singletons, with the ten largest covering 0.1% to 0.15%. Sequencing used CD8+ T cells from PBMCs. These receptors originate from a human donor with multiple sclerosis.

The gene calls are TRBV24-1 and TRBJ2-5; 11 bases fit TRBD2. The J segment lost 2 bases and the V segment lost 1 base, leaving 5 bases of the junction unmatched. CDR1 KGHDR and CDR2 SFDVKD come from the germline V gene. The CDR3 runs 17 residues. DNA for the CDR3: TGTGCCACCAGTGATTTCCCTAGCGGGGGGCTTCAAGAGACCCAGTACTTC. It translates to CATSDFPSGGLQETQYF.

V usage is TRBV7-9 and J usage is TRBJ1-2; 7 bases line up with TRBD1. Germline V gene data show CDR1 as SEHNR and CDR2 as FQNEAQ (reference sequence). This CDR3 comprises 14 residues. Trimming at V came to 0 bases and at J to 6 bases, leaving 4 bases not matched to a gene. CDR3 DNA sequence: TGTGCCAGCAGCTTAGCCGGGACAGTTGATGGCTACACCTTC. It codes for CASSLAGTVDGYTF.

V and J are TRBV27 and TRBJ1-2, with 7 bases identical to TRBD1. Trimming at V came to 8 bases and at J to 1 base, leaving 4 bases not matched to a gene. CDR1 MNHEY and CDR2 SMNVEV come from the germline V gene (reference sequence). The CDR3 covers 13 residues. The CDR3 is CASRQGSNYGYTF. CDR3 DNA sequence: TGTGCCAGCCGACAGGGCAGTAACTATGGCTACACCTTC.

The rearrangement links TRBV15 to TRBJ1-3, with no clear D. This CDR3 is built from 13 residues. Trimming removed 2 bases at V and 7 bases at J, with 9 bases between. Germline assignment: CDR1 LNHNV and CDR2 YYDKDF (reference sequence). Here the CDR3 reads CATSRTSKNTIYF. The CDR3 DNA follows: TGTGCCACCAGCAGAACCTCAAAGAACACCATATATTTT.

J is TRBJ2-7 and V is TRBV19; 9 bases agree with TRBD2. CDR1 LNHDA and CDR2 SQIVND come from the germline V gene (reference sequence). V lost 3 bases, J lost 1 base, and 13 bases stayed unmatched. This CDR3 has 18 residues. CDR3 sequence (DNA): TGTGCCAGTAGTATCGCGCTAGCGGGGCCCGCCGGGTCCTACGAGCAGTACTTC. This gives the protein CASSIALAGPAGSYEQYF.

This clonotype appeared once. CDR3 coding DNA: TGTGCCAGCAGTCCGGGGATCGGGGGATATGGGCCAGATACGCAGTATTTT. Translating gives CASSPGIGGYGPDTQYF. V is TRBV2 and J is TRBJ2-3; TRBD2 is a possible D gene (6 bases). The V gene lost 5 bases and the J gene lost 4 bases, with 22 bases spanning the gap. CDR1 and CDR2 from the germline V gene are SNHLY and FYNNEI. The CDR3 is made up of 17 amino acids. The full variable domain, with the rest looked up from reference TRBV2 and TRBJ2-3, is EPEVTQTPSHQVTQMGQEVILRCVPISNHLYFYWYRQILGQKVEFLVSFYNNEISEKSEIFDDQFSVERPDGSNFTLKIRSTKLEDSAMYFCASSPGIGGYGPDTQYFGPGTRLTVL.

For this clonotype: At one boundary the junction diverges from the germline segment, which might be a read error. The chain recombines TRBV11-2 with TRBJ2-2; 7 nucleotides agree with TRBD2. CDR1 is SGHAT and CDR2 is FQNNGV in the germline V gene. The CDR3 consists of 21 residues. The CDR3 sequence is CASSLDGPSGAVYSNTGELFF. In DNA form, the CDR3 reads TGTGCCAGCAGCTTAGATGGTCCGAGCGGGGCCGTCTACTCGAACACCGGGGAGCTTTTTTTT.

CDR3 bases: TGCGCCAGCAGCCAAGGAAGAGGGGCCGGGAACGAGCAGTACTTC. Translation: CASSQGRGAGNEQYF. The J gene is TRBJ2-7, the V gene TRBV4-3; TRBD1 or TRBD2 may be the D gene (5 bases each). The V end was cut by 1 base, the J end by 5 bases, with 15 bases between. The germline gives CDR1 LGHNA, CDR2 YSLEER. CDR3 length: 15 amino acids.

CDR3 in amino acids: CASSVGLEKLFF. Written as DNA, the CDR3 is TGTGCCAGCAGTGTAGGGCTGGAAAAACTGTTTTTT. The chain carries TRBV25-1 and TRBJ1-4; the D is unclear. CDR3 length: 12 amino acids. CDR1 and CDR2 (germline): MGHDK, SYGVNS. Trimming removed 4 bases at V and 8 bases at J, with 8 bases between. The full variable domain, rest sourced from reference TRBV25-1 and TRBJ1-4, is EADIYQTPRYLVIGTGKKITLECSQTMGHDKMYWYQQDPGMELHLIHYSYGVNSTEKGDLSSESTVSRIRTEHFPLTLESARPSHTSQYLCASSVGLEKLFFGSGTQLSVL.

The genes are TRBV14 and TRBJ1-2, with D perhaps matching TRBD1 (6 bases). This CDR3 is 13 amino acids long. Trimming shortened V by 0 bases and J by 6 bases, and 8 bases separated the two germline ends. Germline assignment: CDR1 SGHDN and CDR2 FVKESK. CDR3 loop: CASSQEEGDGYTF. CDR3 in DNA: TGTGCCAGCAGCCAAGAGGAGGGGGATGGCTACACCTTC.

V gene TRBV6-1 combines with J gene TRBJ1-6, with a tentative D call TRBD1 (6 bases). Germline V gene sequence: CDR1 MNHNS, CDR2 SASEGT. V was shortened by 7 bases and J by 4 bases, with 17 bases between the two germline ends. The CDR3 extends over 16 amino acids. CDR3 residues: CASTTQMDSYNSPLHF. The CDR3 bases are TGTGCCAGCACCACCCAGATGGACAGTTATAATTCACCCCTCCACTTT.

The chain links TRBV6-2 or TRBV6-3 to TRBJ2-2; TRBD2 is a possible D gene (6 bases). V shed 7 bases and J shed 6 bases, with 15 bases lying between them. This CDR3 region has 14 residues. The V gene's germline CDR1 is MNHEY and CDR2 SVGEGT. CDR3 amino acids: CASTGLESAGELFF. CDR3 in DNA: TGTGCCAGCACGGGACTGGAAAGCGCCGGGGAGCTGTTTTTT.

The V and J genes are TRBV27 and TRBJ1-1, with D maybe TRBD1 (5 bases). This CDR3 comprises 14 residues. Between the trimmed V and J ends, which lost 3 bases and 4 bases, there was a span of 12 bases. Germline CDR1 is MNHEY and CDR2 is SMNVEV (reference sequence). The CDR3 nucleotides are TGTGCCAGCAGTTTTGCGGGGGTGGGCACTGAAGCTTTCTTT. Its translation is CASSFAGVGTEAFF.

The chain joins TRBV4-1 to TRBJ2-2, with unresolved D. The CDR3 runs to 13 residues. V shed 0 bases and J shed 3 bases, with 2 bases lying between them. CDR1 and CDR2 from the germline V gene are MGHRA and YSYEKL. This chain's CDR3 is CASSQEDTGELFF. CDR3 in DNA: TGCGCCAGCAGCCAAGAGGACACCGGGGAGCTGTTTTTT.

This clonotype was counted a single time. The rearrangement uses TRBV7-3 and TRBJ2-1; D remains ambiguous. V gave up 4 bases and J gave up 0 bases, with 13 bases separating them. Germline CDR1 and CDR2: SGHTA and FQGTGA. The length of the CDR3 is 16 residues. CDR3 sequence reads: CASSSDVSGSYNEQFF. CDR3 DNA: TGTGCCAGCAGCTCCGACGTCTCCGGCTCCTACAATGAGCAGTTCTTC.

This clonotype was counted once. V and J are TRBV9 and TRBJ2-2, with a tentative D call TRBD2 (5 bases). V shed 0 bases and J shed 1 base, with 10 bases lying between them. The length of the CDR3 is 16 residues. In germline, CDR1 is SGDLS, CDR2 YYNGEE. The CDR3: CASSVGGGLNTGELFF. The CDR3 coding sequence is TGTGCCAGCAGCGTAGGCGGAGGACTGAACACCGGGGAGCTGTTTTTT.

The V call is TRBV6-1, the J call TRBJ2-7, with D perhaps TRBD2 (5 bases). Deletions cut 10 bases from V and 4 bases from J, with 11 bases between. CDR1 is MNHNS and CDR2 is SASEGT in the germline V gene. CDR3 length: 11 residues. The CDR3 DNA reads TGTGCCACCGGACTCAGTTACGAGCAGTACTTC. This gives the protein CATGLSYEQYF.

The CDR3 sequence is CASSDSSSYNEQFF. The CDR3 nucleotides read TGCGCCAGCAGCGACAGTAGCTCCTACAATGAGCAGTTCTTC. The chain is built from TRBV5-1 and TRBJ2-1, with D tentatively TRBD1 (5 bases). V gave up 4 bases and J gave up 0 bases, with 8 bases separating them. This CDR3 is built from 14 residues. The germline gives CDR1 SGHRS, CDR2 YFSETQ.

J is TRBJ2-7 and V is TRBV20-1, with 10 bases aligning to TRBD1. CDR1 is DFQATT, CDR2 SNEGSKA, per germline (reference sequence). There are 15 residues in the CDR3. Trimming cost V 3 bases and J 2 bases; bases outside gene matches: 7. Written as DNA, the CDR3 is TGCAGTGCTAGCCAGCTGACAGGGGGCCCCTACGAGCAGTACTTC. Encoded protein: CSASQLTGGPYEQYF.

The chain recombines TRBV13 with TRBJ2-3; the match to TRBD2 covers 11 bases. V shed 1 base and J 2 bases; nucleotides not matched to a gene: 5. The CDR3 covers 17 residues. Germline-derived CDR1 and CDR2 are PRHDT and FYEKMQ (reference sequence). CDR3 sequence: CASSLELAGANTDTQYF. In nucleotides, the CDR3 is TGTGCCAGCAGCTTAGAACTAGCGGGGGCCAACACAGATACGCAGTATTTT.

The CDR3 nucleotides are TGCGCCAGCAGCCAAGATGTAGCCGGCTATGGCTACACCTTC. The encoded protein is CASSQDVAGYGYTF. The gene calls are TRBV4-1 and TRBJ1-2; D remains unclear. Germline loops: CDR1 MGHRA, CDR2 YSYEKL. The CDR3 length is 14 residues. Trimming stripped 0 bases from V and 4 bases from J, with 9 bases between.

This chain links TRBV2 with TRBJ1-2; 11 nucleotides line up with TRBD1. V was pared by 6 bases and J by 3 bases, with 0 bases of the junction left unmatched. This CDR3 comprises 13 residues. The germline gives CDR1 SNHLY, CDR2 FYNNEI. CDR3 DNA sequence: TGTGCCAGCAGGGGACAGGGGGACTATGGCTACACCTTC. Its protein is CASRGQGDYGYTF. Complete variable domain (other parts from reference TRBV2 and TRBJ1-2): EPEVTQTPSHQVTQMGQEVILRCVPISNHLYFYWYRQILGQKVEFLVSFYNNEISEKSEIFDDQFSVERPDGSNFTLKIRSTKLEDSAMYFCASRGQGDYGYTFGSGTRLTVV.